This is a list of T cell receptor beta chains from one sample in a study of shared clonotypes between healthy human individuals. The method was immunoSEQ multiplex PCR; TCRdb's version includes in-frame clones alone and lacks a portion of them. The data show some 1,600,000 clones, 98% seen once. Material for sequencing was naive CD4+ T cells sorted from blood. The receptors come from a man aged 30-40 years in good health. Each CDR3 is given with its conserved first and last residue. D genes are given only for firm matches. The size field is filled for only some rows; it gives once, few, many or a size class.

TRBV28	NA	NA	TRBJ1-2	CASSAIYGYTF	TGTGCCAGCAGTGCAATCTATGGCTACACCTTC
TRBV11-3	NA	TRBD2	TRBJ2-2	CASSPQREGPPGELFF	TGTGCCAGCAGCCCCCAGCGGGAGGGCCCCCCCGGGGAGCTGTTTTTT
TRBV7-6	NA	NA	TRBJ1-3	CASSLGAGVGGNTIYF	TGTGCCAGCAGCTTAGGAGCGGGGGTAGGGGGAAACACCATATATTTT
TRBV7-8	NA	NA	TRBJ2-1	CASSLEGEGYNEQFF	TGTGCCAGCAGCTTAGAGGGGGAGGGCTACAATGAGCAGTTCTTC
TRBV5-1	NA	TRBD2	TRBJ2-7	CASSSGLAGPYEQYF	TGCGCCAGCAGCTCCGGACTAGCGGGGCCCTACGAGCAGTACTTC
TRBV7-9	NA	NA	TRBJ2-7	CASSPGQGEQYF	TGTGCCAGCAGCCCGGGACAAGGCGAGCAGTACTTC
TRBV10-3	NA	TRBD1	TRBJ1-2	CAISNDPGTGDGYTF	TGTGCCATCAGCAACGACCCCGGGACAGGGGATGGCTACACCTTC
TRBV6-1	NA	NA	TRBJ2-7	CASSDTGETYEQYF	TGTGCCAGCAGTGATACCGGGGAGACCTACGAGCAGTACTTC
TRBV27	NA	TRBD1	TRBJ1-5	CASSLLRGRQPQHF	TGTGCCAGCAGTTTATTAAGGGGGCGACAGCCCCAGCATTTT
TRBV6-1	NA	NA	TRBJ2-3	CASSARGRDNLFTDTQYF	TGTGCCAGCAGTGCTCGTGGAAGGGACAATCTTTTCACAGATACGCAGTATTTT
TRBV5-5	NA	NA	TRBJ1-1	CASSIIGGTDTEAFF	TGTGCCAGCAGCATCATAGGGGGAACTGACACTGAAGCTTTCTTT
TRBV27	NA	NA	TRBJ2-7	CASSLLTGSSYEQYF	TGTGCCAGCAGTTTACTGACAGGAAGCTCCTACGAGCAGTACTTC
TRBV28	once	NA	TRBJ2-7	CASARWTIKSSYEQYF	TGTGCCAGCGCGCGATGGACCATAAAAAGCTCCTACGAGCAGTACTTC
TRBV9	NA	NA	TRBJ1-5	CASSQTGSNQPQHF	TGTGCCAGCAGCCAGACAGGATCAAATCAGCCCCAGCATTTT
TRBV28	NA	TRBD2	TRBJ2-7	CASSSPGGASGSHEQYF	TGTGCCAGCAGTTCCCCCGGTGGGGCTAGCGGGAGCCACGAGCAGTACTTC
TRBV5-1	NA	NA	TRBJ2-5	CASSLGQQQETQYF	TGCGCCAGCAGCTTGGGGCAGCAACAAGAGACCCAGTACTTC
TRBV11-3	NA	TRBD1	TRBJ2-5	CASSSPGQGLETQYF	TGTGCCAGCAGCTCCCCGGGACAGGGATTGGAGACCCAGTACTTC
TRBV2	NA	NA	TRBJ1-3	CASSDRVSGNTIYF	TGTGCCAGCAGTGACAGGGTCTCTGGAAACACCATATATTTT
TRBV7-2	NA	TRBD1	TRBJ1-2	CASSLRTGAHNYGYTF	TGTGCCAGCAGCTTAAGGACAGGGGCCCATAACTATGGCTACACCTTC
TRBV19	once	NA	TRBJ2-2	CASSILGGTNTGELFF	TGTGCCAGTAGTATTCTTGGGGGTACTAACACCGGGGAGCTGTTTTTT
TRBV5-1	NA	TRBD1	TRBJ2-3	CASSSSGTATDTQYF	TGCGCCAGCAGCTCATCCGGGACAGCCACAGATACGCAGTATTTT
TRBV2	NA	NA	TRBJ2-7	CASRDSAYEQYF	TGTGCCAGCCGGGATTCGGCCTACGAGCAGTACTTC